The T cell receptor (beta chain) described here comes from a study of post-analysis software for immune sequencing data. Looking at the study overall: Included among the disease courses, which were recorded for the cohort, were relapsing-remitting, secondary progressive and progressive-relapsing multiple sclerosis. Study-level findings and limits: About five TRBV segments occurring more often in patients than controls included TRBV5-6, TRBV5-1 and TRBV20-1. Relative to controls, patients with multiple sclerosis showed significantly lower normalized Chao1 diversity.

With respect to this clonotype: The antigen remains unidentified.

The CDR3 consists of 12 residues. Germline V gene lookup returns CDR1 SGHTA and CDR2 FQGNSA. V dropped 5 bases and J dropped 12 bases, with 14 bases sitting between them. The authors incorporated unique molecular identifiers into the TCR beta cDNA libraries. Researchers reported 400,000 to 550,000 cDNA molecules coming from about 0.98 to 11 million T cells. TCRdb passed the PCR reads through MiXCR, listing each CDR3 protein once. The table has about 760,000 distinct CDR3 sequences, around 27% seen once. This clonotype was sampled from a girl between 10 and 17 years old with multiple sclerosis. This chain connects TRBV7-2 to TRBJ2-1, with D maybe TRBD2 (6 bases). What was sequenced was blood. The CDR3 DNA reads TGTGCCAGCAGCAAAACGGGTAGCGGGCAGTTCTTC. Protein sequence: CASSKTGSGQFF.